These T cell receptor beta chains were read from a single sample in a study of blood T cells in healthy people across ages. TCRdb called the 5' RACE reads again in MiXCR, with one record for every CDR3 protein. The profile covers about a million distinct CDR3 sequences, with 40% to 60% appearing a single time and about an eighth taken by the ten largest. The material sequenced was blood. The receptors were sampled from a man aged 25 to 40 in good health. Each CDR3 is given with its conserved first and last residue. The order of the fields is D gene, J gene, clone size, V gene, CDR3 DNA, CDR3 protein. D genes are given only for firm matches. Size is omitted from some rows. Given values are once, few, many or a class for expanded clones.

>TRBD1|TRBJ2-3|.|TRBV7-2
TGTGCCAGCAGGACAGGGGGCCTATCAGATACGCAGTATTTT
CASRTGGLSDTQYF
>.|TRBJ2-7|.|TRBV6-2/TRBV6-3
TGTGCCAGCAGTTACTCAATCTCCCCCTACGAGCAGTACTTC
CASSYSISPYEQYF
>.|TRBJ2-1|few|TRBV7-2
TGTGCCAGCAGCTGGGGCGCACCCTTCAATGAGCAGTTCTTC
CASSWGAPFNEQFF
>.|TRBJ2-1|.|TRBV6-6
TGTGCCAGCAGTTCTGCGTTGACAGTCAATGAGCAGTTCTTC
CASSSALTVNEQFF
>.|TRBJ1-2|.|TRBV25-1
TGTGCCAGCAGTGCCAGCTCGGGAGGCTACACCTTC
CASSASSGGYTF
>TRBD1|TRBJ2-7|once|TRBV6-1
TGTGCCAGCAGTGCGGACAGGGGGCTCTACGAGCAGTACTTC
CASSADRGLYEQYF
>TRBD2|TRBJ2-3|.|TRBV28
TGTGCCAGCCTGAAGCGGGGCCCAGATACGCAGTATTTT
CASLKRGPDTQYF
>TRBD1|TRBJ2-3|.|TRBV24-1
TGTGCCACCAGCTCTGGACAGGGAGCAGATACGCAGTATTTT
CATSSGQGADTQYF
>.|TRBJ2-5|many|TRBV29-1
TGCAGCGTTGAACCCGGGACATACCAAGAGACCCAGTACTTC
CSVEPGTYQETQYF
>.|TRBJ1-2|.|TRBV7-3
TGTGCCAGCAGCTTAATTCCAGGGGAGACCTATGGCTACACCTTC
CASSLIPGETYGYTF
>.|TRBJ2-1|.|TRBV5-6
TGTGCCAGCAGCTTGGCCAGGCAGTACAATGAGCAGTTCTTC
CASSLARQYNEQFF
>TRBD2|TRBJ2-5|.|TRBV5-6
TGTGCCAGCAGCAATATCGATGGATTGGGGGGGGAGACCCAGTACTTC
CASSNIDGLGGETQYF
>.|TRBJ2-7|.|TRBV20-1
TGCAGTGCTAGAGAAGCCCGGGGGATCCCCTACGAGCAGTACTTC
CSAREARGIPYEQYF
>.|TRBJ2-7|once|TRBV29-1
TGCAGCCTGAGGGGTCTTCTGGGCGAGCAGTACTTC
CSLRGLLGEQYF
>.|TRBJ2-7|many|TRBV7-2
TGTGCCAGCAGCGTCGAGGTGGGGAGCTCCTACGAGCAGTACTTC
CASSVEVGSSYEQYF
>.|TRBJ2-3|many|TRBV29-1
TGCAGCGTTGAGATTTTCACAGATACGCAGTATTTT
CSVEIFTDTQYF
>.|TRBJ2-3|.|TRBV20-1
TGCAGTGCTATGGGCGTAGACACAGATACGCAGTATTTT
CSAMGVDTDTQYF
>.|TRBJ2-7|few|TRBV14
TGTGCCAGCAGCCACAGGAGCCAGGGCCGTTACGAGCAGTACTTC
CASSHRSQGRYEQYF
>TRBD2|TRBJ2-7|few|TRBV3-1
TGTGCCAGCAGCCGTTTTAGCACGCGGGGGGCCCACGAGCAGTACTTC
CASSRFSTRGAHEQYF
>.|TRBJ2-3|.|TRBV7-2
TGTGCCAGCAGCTTAATCGCCCCCGAGGGTACGCAGTATTTT
CASSLIAPEGTQYF
>.|TRBJ2-3|.|TRBV30
TGTGCCTGGAATGGGGGGCCCCTTGGGACAGATACGCAGTATTTT
CAWNGGPLGTDTQYF
>.|TRBJ2-3|.|TRBV29-1
TGCAGCGGGAGCCTGGCCGACACGCAGTATTTT
CSGSLADTQYF
>.|TRBJ2-1|many|TRBV28
TGTGCCAGCAGTTTAGGGGGGGCGCTAGGCAATGAGCAGTTCTTC
CASSLGGALGNEQFF
>TRBD1|TRBJ1-2|.|TRBV7-2
TGTGCCGGCAGCTTAGACCTGGACAGGGCCAACTATGGCTACACCTTC
CAGSLDLDRANYGYTF
>TRBD2|TRBJ2-7|.|TRBV20-1
TGCAGTGCTAGATTAGCGGGGGGGTTCGACGAGCAGTACTTC
CSARLAGGFDEQYF